A single sample gave rise to the 16 T cell receptor beta chains below, sequenced in a study of blood T cell repertoires in COVID-19. Here immunoSEQ multiplex PCR was the method, and the copy in TCRdb shows in-frame clones only, minus some. The sample includes some 180,000 clones, about four fifths of them seen just once. Input material: peripheral blood. The receptors originated from a man in his 70s with active or convalescent COVID-19.

CDR3 DNA sequence: TGTGCCAGCAGCTTACATAGCGGCAATCAGCCCCAGCATTTT. It translates to CASSLHSGNQPQHF. The rearrangement joins TRBV11-2 to TRBJ1-5; D remains unclear. CDR3 length: 14 amino acids. The germline V gene has CDR1 SGHAT and CDR2 FQNNGV. Trimming took off 2 bases at V and 2 bases at J, with 7 bases between the two ends.

This chain uses TRBV7-2 with TRBJ1-3, with TRBD1 matching 9 bases. Germline loops: CDR1 SGHTA, CDR2 FQGNSA. The length of the CDR3 is 16 residues. V lost 5 bases, J lost 0 bases, and 5 bases stayed unmatched. The CDR3 loop is CASSVTGGHSGNTIYF. The CDR3 nucleotides read TGTGCCAGCAGCGTCACAGGGGGCCACTCTGGAAACACCATATATTTT. Drawing the rest from reference TRBV7-2 and TRBJ1-3, the complete variable domain is GAGVSQSPSNKVTEKGKDVELRCDPISGHTALYWYRQSLGQGLEFLIYFQGNSAPDKSGLPSDRFSAERTGGSVSTLTIQRTQQEDSAVYLCASSVTGGHSGNTIYFGEGSWLTVV.

The chain employs TRBV5-8 and TRBJ2-7, with no clear D. This CDR3 has 14 residues. From germline, CDR1 is SGHTS and CDR2 YDEGEE. V lost 1 base to trimming and J lost 2 bases, with 10 bases between them. The CDR3 coding sequence is TGTGCCAGCAGCTTGAACAGTCCACCCTACGAGCAGTACTTC. Translated: CASSLNSPPYEQYF.

J is TRBJ2-3 and V is TRBV6-5; maybe TRBD1 (7 bases). Germline V gives CDR1 MNHEY, CDR2 SVGAGI. The germline V and J ends were trimmed by 8 bases and 0 bases, with 12 bases remaining between them. The CDR3 is 14 amino acids. The CDR3 DNA sequence: TGTGCCAGCTCGCGGGACAGAAGCACAGATACGCAGTATTTT. Its protein product is CASSRDRSTDTQYF.

This sequence joins TRBV12-3 or TRBV12-4 and TRBJ1-1; 8 positions agree with TRBD1. This CDR3 is 13 amino acids long. The junction had 8 bases not matched to a gene; V was cut back by 4 bases and J by 10 bases. The CDR3 reads CASSSSTGDGAFF. Written as DNA, the CDR3 is TGTGCCAGCAGTTCCTCGACAGGGGACGGAGCTTTCTTT.

This clone was recorded only once. V and J are TRBV5-1 and TRBJ1-2; D is unclear. Germline CDR1 SGHRS, CDR2 YFSETQ. V lost 4 bases and J 4 bases, leaving 17 bases between the germline ends. This CDR3 region has 15 residues. CDR3 nucleotides: TGCGCCAGCAGCCCCCGCGGGCAGGTTCTCTATGGCTACACCTTC. As protein: CASSPRGQVLYGYTF.

The gene calls are TRBV6-5 and TRBJ1-5; 10 bases are a match to TRBD1. Germline values: CDR1 MNHEY, CDR2 SVGAGI. This CDR3 contains 14 residues. V was clipped by 6 bases and J by 6 bases; unmatched bases: 5. CDR3 in amino acids: CASSLGQGSQPQHF. The CDR3 DNA reads TGTGCCAGCAGCCTGGGACAGGGGAGTCAGCCCCAGCATTTT.

The chain carries TRBV15 and TRBJ1-5, with D hard to call. There are 17 residues in the CDR3. Trimming pared 5 bases from V and 0 bases from J, leaving 17 bases between. The germline CDR1 and CDR2 sequences are LNHNV and YYDKDF (reference sequence). The CDR3: CATSLRGRGYSNQPQHF. The CDR3 region has the DNA TGTGCCACCAGCCTAAGAGGTCGGGGTTATAGCAATCAGCCCCAGCATTTT. Full variable domain (remainder filled in from reference TRBV15 and TRBJ1-5): DAMVIQNPRYQVTQFGKPVTLSCSQTLNHNVMYWYQQKSSQAPKLLFHYYDKDFNNEADTPDNFQSRRPNTSFCFLDIRSPGLGDTAMYLCATSLRGRGYSNQPQHFGDGTRLSIL.

The V call is TRBV3-1 (or the pseudogene TRBV3-2), the J call TRBJ2-1; possible D gene TRBD1, 6 bases. The V gene's germline CDR1 is LGHDT and CDR2 YNNKEL (reference sequence). The CDR3 covers 15 residues. Trimming left V 1 base short and J 4 bases short, with 11 bases between. The CDR3 region is CASSQVTGAYNEQFF. DNA for the CDR3: TGTGCCAGCAGCCAAGTGACAGGAGCTTACAATGAGCAGTTCTTC.

This rearrangement joins TRBV6-5 to TRBJ2-1; a weak D match, TRBD1 (6 bases). This CDR3 is 14 amino acids long. V was trimmed by 6 bases and J by 4 bases, leaving 13 bases between them. Germline values: CDR1 MNHEY, CDR2 SVGAGI. In DNA form, the CDR3 reads TGTGCCAGCAGACCTTGGACAGCATACAATGAGCAGTTCTTC. It is translated as CASRPWTAYNEQFF.

This clone has only one observation. This chain connects TRBV2 to TRBJ2-5; TRBD1 aligns across 10 bases. Germline CDR1 reads SNHLY; CDR2 reads FYNNEI. After removal of 2 bases from V and 7 bases from J, the junction contained 13 bases not matched to a gene. CDR3 length equals 17 residues. CDR3 bases: TGTGCCAGCAGTGAAATCGGGGACAGGGGCCAAAGTGTGACCCAGTACTTC. Amino acid sequence: CASSEIGDRGQSVTQYF. Drawing the rest from reference TRBV2 and TRBJ2-5, the complete variable domain is EPEVTQTPSHQVTQMGQEVILRCVPISNHLYFYWYRQILGQKVEFLVSFYNNEISEKSEIFDDQFSVERPDGSNFTLKIRSTKLEDSAMYFCASSEIGDRGQSVTQYFGPGTRLLVL.

The chain carries TRBV7-2 and TRBJ1-5, with D unresolved. The germline gives CDR1 SGHTA, CDR2 FQGNSA. CDR3 length: 17 amino acids. Trimming stripped 1 base from V and 0 bases from J, with 13 bases between. The CDR3 reads CASSLGSWGGSNQPQHF. In nucleotides, the CDR3 is TGTGCCAGCAGCTTAGGTTCCTGGGGAGGTAGCAATCAGCCCCAGCATTTT.

This clone was seen only once. This rearrangement joins TRBV27 to TRBJ1-5; D unclear. Trimming cost V 2 bases and J 3 bases, with 11 bases left between them. Germline CDR1 and CDR2: MNHEY and SMNVEV (reference sequence). This CDR3 is 15 amino acids long. CDR3 residues: CASSLGGSNNQPQHF. CDR3 nucleotides: TGTGCCAGCAGTTTAGGAGGGTCCAACAATCAGCCCCAGCATTTT.

The chain joins TRBV12-5 to TRBJ2-3; a weak D match, TRBD2 (6 bases). Germline V gene lookup returns CDR1 LGHNT and CDR2 FRNRAP. Trimming shortened V by 6 bases and J by 2 bases, and 12 bases separated the two germline ends. The CDR3 extends over 14 amino acids. CDR3 in amino acids: CASGRRGHTDTQYF. The CDR3, as DNA: TGTGCTAGTGGAAGGCGGGGCCACACAGATACGCAGTATTTT.

The V gene is TRBV5-1, the J gene TRBJ2-3; 10 nucleotides line up with TRBD2. Looked up from germline, CDR1 is SGHRS and CDR2 is YFSETQ. The CDR3 spans 16 residues. V lost 5 bases to trimming and J lost 1 base; unmatched junction nucleotides: 7. DNA for the CDR3: TGCGCCAGCAGGGTGATACTAGCGGGGCGCACAGATACGCAGTATTTT. Protein: CASRVILAGRTDTQYF.

The rearrangement joins TRBV7-2 to TRBJ2-7; the D gene is possibly TRBD1 (6 bases). The CDR3 totals 13 residues. Trimming stripped 5 bases from V and 3 bases from J, with 11 bases between. CDR1 and CDR2 (germline): SGHTA, FQGNSA. For the CDR3, the DNA is TGTGCCAGCAGCACCCGGGACAACTACGAGCAGTACTTC. Amino acids: CASSTRDNYEQYF.